This T cell receptor (beta chain) was sequenced in a study of T cells after yellow fever vaccination. Whole-study findings and limits: Though it reached lower strength, the secondary response hit its peak faster, day 5 versus 15.

This clonotype appeared many times. This CDR3 spans 14 amino acids. Germline V lookup: CDR1 SGHTA, CDR2 FQGNSA. The ends lost 6 bases at V and 1 base at J; junction bases unmatched: 3. TCRdb reanalysed the 5' RACE reads using MiXCR and keeps one entry per CDR3 protein. This table has 35,000 to 55,000 distinct CDR3 sequences, approximately 6.3% appearing once. Here the sequenced sample was CD8+ T cells not binding an NS4B(214-222) dextramer, sorted from PBMCs, taken 45 days after the yellow fever booster vaccination. The rearrangement uses TRBV7-2 and TRBJ2-1; 7 positions match TRBD1. The sequence was collected from a man aged 25-45 years who received the YFV17D yellow fever vaccine. CDR3 amino acids: CASSWDSSYNEQFF. The CDR3 bases are TGTGCCAGCAGTTGGGACAGTTCCTACAATGAGCAGTTCTTC.